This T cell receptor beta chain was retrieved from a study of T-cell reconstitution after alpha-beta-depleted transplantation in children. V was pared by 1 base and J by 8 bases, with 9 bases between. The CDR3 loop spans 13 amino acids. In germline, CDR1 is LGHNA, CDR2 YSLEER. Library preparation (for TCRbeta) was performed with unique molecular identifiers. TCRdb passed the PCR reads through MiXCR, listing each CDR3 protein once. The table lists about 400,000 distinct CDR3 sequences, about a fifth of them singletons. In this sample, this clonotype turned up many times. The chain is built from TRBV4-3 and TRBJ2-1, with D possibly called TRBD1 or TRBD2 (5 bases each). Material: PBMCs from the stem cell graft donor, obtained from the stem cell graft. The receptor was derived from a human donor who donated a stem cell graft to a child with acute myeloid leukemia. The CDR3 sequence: CASSQVRGDEQFF. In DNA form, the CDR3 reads TGCGCCAGCAGCCAAGTAAGAGGGGATGAGCAGTTCTTC.